The 27 T cell receptor beta chains below come from one sample, sequenced in a study of cytomegalovirus exposure and HLA in healthy donors. The primer mix had 60 Vbeta and 13 Jbeta primers. The data were produced by immunoSEQ multiplex PCR, yet TCRdb's version contains in-frame clones alone and is incomplete. The repertoire holds some 170,000 clones, with just over 75% as singletons. Sample: PBMCs. The receptor set was obtained from a woman in her sixties in good health and CMV-seropositive.

The chain has TRBV5-1 and TRBJ2-1, with 7 bases aligning to TRBD2. V dropped 2 bases and J dropped 0; count of bases not matched to a gene: 17. The CDR3 consists of 20 residues. Germline assignment: CDR1 SGHRS and CDR2 YFSETQ. CDR3 nucleotide sequence: TGCGCCAGCAGCTTAAGGGCGGGGGTCTTCCGACTTAGCTCCTACAATGAGCAGTTCTTC. Translation gives CASSLRAGVFRLSSYNEQFF.

Comments on this clone: Other nucleotide sequences in the sample specify the same CDR3. The chain combines TRBV5-1 with TRBJ1-1; D possibly corresponds to TRBD1 (6 bases). The V and J ends lost 4 bases and 2 bases respectively, with 12 bases between them. Germline V gene lookup returns CDR1 SGHRS and CDR2 YFSETQ. This CDR3 region has 14 residues. This CDR3 reads CASSSGQPNTEAFF. CDR3 coding DNA: TGCGCCAGCAGCAGCGGACAGCCAAACACTGAAGCTTTCTTT.

CDR3 loop: CASSPSLAGAHNEQFF. The CDR3 DNA follows: TGTGCCAGCAGCCCATCACTAGCGGGGGCCCACAATGAGCAGTTCTTC. The V gene is TRBV7-2, the J gene TRBJ2-1, with 11 bases identical to TRBD2. Germline CDR1 and CDR2: SGHTA and FQGNSA. The CDR3 length is 16 residues. V was pared by 5 bases and J by 5 bases, with 8 bases of the junction left unmatched. Full variable domain (remainder filled in from reference TRBV7-2 and TRBJ2-1): GAGVSQSPSNKVTEKGKDVELRCDPISGHTALYWYRQSLGQGLEFLIYFQGNSAPDKSGLPSDRFSAERTGGSVSTLTIQRTQQEDSAVYLCASSPSLAGAHNEQFFGPGTRLTVL.

In its sample, this clone was seen once. The chain carries TRBV19 and TRBJ2-1, with 14 bases matching TRBD2. This CDR3 is built from 15 residues. The junction had 2 bases not matched to a gene; V was cut back by 6 bases and J by 4 bases. Looked up from germline, CDR1 is LNHDA and CDR2 is SQIVND (reference sequence). CDR3 bases: TGTGCCAGTAGCCGGACTAGCGGGAGGTACAATGAGCAGTTCTTC. It codes for CASSRTSGRYNEQFF.

This clone turned up a few times. The chain links TRBV7-8 to TRBJ1-4, with 9 bases that match TRBD1. V lost 5 bases to trimming and J lost 9 bases; unmatched junction nucleotides: 10. This CDR3 is 15 amino acids long. CDR1 and CDR2 from the germline V gene are SGHVS and FQNEAQ. CDR3 protein: CASSETRDRVKKLFF. The CDR3 DNA reads as TGTGCCAGCAGCGAGACCCGGGACAGGGTCAAAAAACTGTTTTTT. The full variable domain, rest sourced from reference TRBV7-8 and TRBJ1-4, is GAGVSQSPRYKVAKRGQDVALRCDPISGHVSLFWYQQALGQGPEFLTYFQNEAQLDKSGLPSDRFFAERPEGSVSTLKIQRTQQEDSAVYLCASSETRDRVKKLFFGSGTQLSVL.

The J gene is TRBJ1-1, the V gene TRBV5-6, with TRBD1 identical over 9 bases. This CDR3 is 15 amino acids long. Looked up from germline, CDR1 is SGHDT and CDR2 is YYEEEE. The V gene end was trimmed by 2 bases and the J gene end by 7 bases; junction bases not matched to a gene: 9. This CDR3 is CASSFPNRGHDEAFF. The CDR3 DNA is TGTGCCAGCAGCTTTCCTAACAGGGGGCATGATGAAGCTTTCTTT.

The chain links TRBV11-1 to TRBJ2-6; D is ambiguous. The CDR3 totals 15 residues. V lost 1 base to trimming and J lost 0 bases, with 4 bases between them. Germline V gene data show CDR1 as SGHAT and CDR2 as FQDESV (reference sequence). CDR3 protein: CASSLVSSGANVLTF. CDR3 in DNA: TGTGCCAGCAGCTTAGTCAGCTCTGGGGCCAACGTCCTGACTTTC.

Ten or more counts support this clone. The chain employs TRBV27 and TRBJ2-1, with 8 bases identical to TRBD2. After removal of 5 bases from V and 7 bases from J, the junction contained 7 bases not matched to a gene. CDR1 is MNHEY and CDR2 is SMNVEV in the germline V gene (reference sequence). CDR3 length: 14 residues. The CDR3 region has the DNA TGTGCCAGCAGTCTCCCGGGAGGGGTGAATGAGCAGTTCTTC. Translation gives CASSLPGGVNEQFF.

The sample holds a few counts of this clone. The rearrangement uses TRBV9 and TRBJ1-2; D is possibly TRBD1 (5 bases). The CDR3 sequence is 14 residues long. In germline, CDR1 is SGDLS, CDR2 YYNGEE. V gave up 3 bases and J gave up 1 base, with 10 bases separating them. The CDR3 region is CASSDYRSNYGYTF. DNA of the CDR3: TGTGCCAGCAGCGACTACAGGAGTAACTATGGCTACACCTTC.

The gene calls are TRBV29-1 and TRBJ2-6, with 9 bases identical to TRBD1. Germline CDR1 reads SQVTM; CDR2 reads ANQGSEA. The CDR3 sequence is 12 residues long. After removal of 7 bases from V and 11 bases from J, the junction contained 6 bases not matched to a gene. DNA for the CDR3: TGCAGCGCCAATACAGGGGGCGACGTCCTGACTTTC. It specifies CSANTGGDVLTF.

The CDR3 DNA follows: TGTGCCAGCACCACTTTCTCGGGACAGAACCTCTACGAGCAGTACTTC. Its translation: CASTTFSGQNLYEQYF. V is TRBV28 and J is TRBJ2-7; 7 nucleotides align to TRBD1. The V gene's germline CDR1 is MDHEN and CDR2 SYDVKM. The CDR3 contains 16 residues. The trim removed 7 bases at V and 3 bases at J, leaving 15 bases unmatched. The variable domain in full, with the rest retrieved from reference TRBV28 and TRBJ2-7, is DVKVTQSSRYLVKRTGEKVFLECVQDMDHENMFWYRQDPGLGLRLIYFSYDVKMKEKGDIPEGYSVSREKKERFSLILESASTNQTSMYLCASTTFSGQNLYEQYFGPGTRLTVT.

This clone was seen more than once but under ten times. The chain carries TRBV7-2 and TRBJ2-2; tentatively, D is TRBD1 (6 bases). Trimming removed 3 bases at V and 13 bases at J, with 15 bases between. This CDR3 spans 13 amino acids. Germline loops: CDR1 SGHTA, CDR2 FQGNSA. CDR3 sequence (DNA): TGTGCCAGCAGCTTCTCGGGACAACTCTTGCTGTTTTTT. Translation gives CASSFSGQLLLFF.

About this clone itself: The junction and the germline gene differ at one end; a read error may be behind it. The chain couples TRBV5-1 to TRBJ2-6; TRBD1 aligns across 7 bases. The CDR3 runs to 16 residues. Germline V gene sequence: CDR1 SGHRS, CDR2 YFSETQ. The CDR3 DNA reads TGCGCCAGCAGCACCGGACAGGCCTCTGGGGCCAACGGCCTGACTTTC. It specifies CASSTGQASGANGLTF.

A single count supports this clone. The CDR3 loop is CASSIEKGYEQYF. The CDR3 bases are TGTGCCAGTAGTATAGAAAAGGGGTACGAGCAGTACTTC. The V gene is TRBV19, the J gene TRBJ2-7, with D tentatively TRBD1 (5 bases). Deletions cut 0 bases from V and 4 bases from J, with 7 bases between. Germline V gives CDR1 LNHDA, CDR2 SQIVND (reference sequence). The CDR3 is 13 residues long.

The chain uses TRBV30 and TRBJ2-7, with TRBD1 matching over 12 bases. This CDR3 has 13 residues. J was trimmed by 4 bases and V by 6 bases; bases with no gene match: 4. Germline V lookup: CDR1 GTSNPN, CDR2 SVGIG (reference sequence). The CDR3 DNA is TGTGCCTGTACGGGACAGGGGGCTTACGAGCAGTACTTC. This sequence encodes CACTGQGAYEQYF.

The chain combines TRBV7-9 with TRBJ2-2; D gene unclear. Germline values: CDR1 SEHNR, CDR2 FQNEAQ (reference sequence). The CDR3 totals 13 residues. Trimming took off 1 base at V and 11 bases at J, with 11 bases between the two ends. The CDR3 DNA follows: TGTGCCAGCAGCTTAGTACCTCTAGGAGAGCTGTTTTTT. Encoded protein: CASSLVPLGELFF.

The rearrangement joins TRBV4-3 to TRBJ2-5, with TRBD2 identical over 8 bases. The V gene end was trimmed by 8 bases and the J gene end by 4 bases; junction bases not matched to a gene: 15. The CDR3 is 16 residues long. The germline V gene encodes CDR1 LGHNA and CDR2 YSLEER. CDR3 nucleotide sequence: TGCGCCAGCGAACGCGGGGGGCCTATGATAGCAGAGACCCAGTACTTC. As protein: CASERGGPMIAETQYF.

The table lists this clone with a few counts. The V gene is TRBV5-1, the J gene TRBJ1-6, with 8 bases lining up with TRBD1. The junction had 9 bases not matched to a gene; V was cut back by 4 bases and J by 9 bases. The CDR3 consists of 15 residues. Germline assignment: CDR1 SGHRS and CDR2 YFSETQ. CDR3 region: CASSPTTGEGSPLHF. The CDR3 DNA reads TGCGCCAGCAGCCCGACGACAGGGGAGGGTTCACCCCTCCACTTT.

The genes are TRBV10-1 and TRBJ1-5; D ambiguous. The V end lost 10 bases, the J end lost 2 bases, and 18 bases lay between the germline ends. The CDR3 has 15 amino acids. Germline V gives CDR1 WNHNN, CDR2 SYGVQD (reference sequence). The CDR3 DNA sequence: TGCGCCATCGCCAAGGACTGTCGTGGCAATCAGCCCCAGCATTTT. This translates into CAIAKDCRGNQPQHF.

This clone came up a few times. V and J are TRBV7-9 and TRBJ1-2, with TRBD1 as a possible D gene (6 bases). The V gene lost 3 bases and the J gene lost 2 bases, with 16 bases spanning the gap. The germline V gene encodes CDR1 SEHNR and CDR2 FQNEAQ (reference sequence). There are 16 residues in the CDR3. CDR3: CASSLSGGAGNYGYTF. The CDR3 DNA reads TGTGCCAGCAGCTTGTCCGGGGGGGCAGGAAACTATGGCTACACCTTC.

CDR3 amino acids: CASSQGLAGYNEQFF. In DNA, the CDR3 is TGCGCCAGCAGCCAAGGGCTAGCGGGATACAATGAGCAGTTCTTC. J is TRBJ2-1 and V is TRBV4-1; 9 bases are shared with TRBD2. This CDR3 spans 15 amino acids. V trimming: 1 base; J trimming: 4 bases; junction bases outside the gene matches: 2. CDR1 and CDR2 (germline): MGHRA, YSYEKL.

The V and J genes are TRBV5-1 and TRBJ2-5; TRBD1 aligns across 12 bases. J was trimmed by 4 bases and V by 1 base; bases with no gene match: 8. From germline, CDR1 is SGHRS and CDR2 YFSETQ. The CDR3 runs to 17 residues. The CDR3 loop is CASSLTPGQGAGETQYF. The CDR3 DNA is TGCGCCAGCAGCTTGACTCCGGGACAGGGGGCAGGAGAGACCCAGTACTTC. The entire variable domain, with the rest obtained from reference TRBV5-1 and TRBJ2-5, is as follows: KAGVTQTPRYLIKTRGQQVTLSCSPISGHRSVSWYQQTPGQGLQFLFEYFSETQRNKGNFPGRFSGRQFSNSRSEMNVSTLELGDSALYLCASSLTPGQGAGETQYFGPGTRLLVL.

The gene calls are TRBV11-2 and TRBJ1-3; 9 bases line up with TRBD1. J was trimmed by 0 bases and V by 5 bases; bases with no gene match: 14. Per germline, CDR1 SGHAT and CDR2 FQNNGV. CDR3 length: 19 residues. CDR3 sequence (DNA): TGTGCCAGCAGCCCCGGGACAGGGAACAATTTATACTCTGGAAACACCATATATTTT. Residues: CASSPGTGNNLYSGNTIYF.

J is TRBJ2-5 and V is TRBV19, with D perhaps TRBD1 (8 bases). The CDR3 has 16 amino acids. V lost 3 bases to trimming and J lost 5 bases, with 19 bases between them. Looked up from germline, CDR1 is LNHDA and CDR2 is SQIVND (reference sequence). The CDR3 DNA follows: TGTGCCAGTAGTATTAGGAGGGACAGGCGGGAGGAGACCCAGTACTTC. Its protein is CASSIRRDRREETQYF.

The chain employs TRBV4-2 and TRBJ2-2; D perhaps matches TRBD1 (6 bases). The CDR3 has 17 amino acids. In germline, CDR1 is LGHNA, CDR2 YNFKEQ. V was clipped by 2 bases and J by 1 base, with 14 bases between them. The CDR3 nucleotides are TGTGCCAGCAGCCAAAAGGACAGCGCACTGAACACCGGGGAGCTGTTTTTT. Translation gives CASSQKDSALNTGELFF.

The chain is built from TRBV2 and TRBJ2-1, with D possibly being TRBD2 (6 bases). This CDR3 comprises 15 residues. V lost 0 bases to trimming and J lost 0 bases, with 6 bases between them. The germline CDR1 and CDR2 sequences are SNHLY and FYNNEI. The chain's CDR3 is CASSEAGGSYNEQFF. DNA for the CDR3: TGTGCCAGCAGTGAAGCGGGAGGCTCCTACAATGAGCAGTTCTTC.

The rearrangement joins TRBV9 to TRBJ2-3; tentative D call: TRBD2 (5 bases). The V end was cut by 0 bases, the J end by 4 bases, with 12 bases between. Germline CDR1 reads SGDLS; CDR2 reads YYNGEE. CDR3 length: 15 residues. The CDR3 is CASSVVGRGADTQYF. CDR3 nucleotides: TGTGCCAGCAGCGTAGTAGGTCGGGGTGCAGATACGCAGTATTTT.